These T cell receptor beta chains were read from a single sample in a study of blood T cell repertoires in COVID-19. The data were produced by immunoSEQ multiplex PCR, yet TCRdb's version contains in-frame clones alone and is incomplete. This table has approximately 160,000 clones, around 80% appearing once. Source material: PBMCs or T cells enriched from blood (not recorded which). These receptors were taken from a woman in her forties or fifties in a cohort exposed to, infected with or recovered from COVID-19 (not recorded which). Each CDR3 is given with its conserved first and last residue. Each record gives: clone size, D gene, V gene, J gene, CDR3 DNA, CDR3 protein. A D gene is named only where the DNA matches it firmly. Expanded clones are given a class, and other clones once, few, many or no size at all.

abundance: -
d_gene: TRBD1
v_gene: TRBV28
j_gene: TRBJ2-7
CDR3nt: TGTGCCAGCAGTTTATTGGACAGGGGTACCGAGCAGTACTTC
CDR3aa: CASSLLDRGTEQYF

abundance: -
d_gene: -
v_gene: TRBV21-1
j_gene: TRBJ1-2
CDR3nt: TGTGCCAGCAGCCGGACAGGGGTGAACTATGGCTACACCTTC
CDR3aa: CASSRTGVNYGYTF

abundance: -
d_gene: -
v_gene: TRBV5-6
j_gene: TRBJ1-1
CDR3nt: TGTGCCAGCAGCTCCGGCCTCAGGGGGAACACTGAAGCTTTCTTT
CDR3aa: CASSSGLRGNTEAFF

abundance: -
d_gene: TRBD2
v_gene: TRBV28
j_gene: TRBJ2-3
CDR3nt: TGTGCCAGCAGTCCGGGGGGGGTCGCAGATACGCAGTATTTT
CDR3aa: CASSPGGVADTQYF

abundance: -
d_gene: -
v_gene: TRBV7-9
j_gene: TRBJ1-1
CDR3nt: TGTGCCAGCAGCTTAGGACAGGTTCAGAACACTGAAGCTTTCTTT
CDR3aa: CASSLGQVQNTEAFF

abundance: once
d_gene: TRBD2
v_gene: TRBV28
j_gene: TRBJ2-7
CDR3nt: TGTGCCAGCTGCACTAGCGGGGGCTACGGTGAGCAGTACTTC
CDR3aa: CASCTSGGYGEQYF

abundance: -
d_gene: TRBD1
v_gene: TRBV28
j_gene: TRBJ1-1
CDR3nt: TGTGCCAGCAGTCCAGGGACAGGGGCTGAAGCTTTCTTT
CDR3aa: CASSPGTGAEAFF

abundance: -
d_gene: -
v_gene: TRBV2
j_gene: TRBJ2-5
CDR3nt: TGTGCCAGCAGTGAAGCCGGTGTTGCGGGGGAGACCCAGTACTTC
CDR3aa: CASSEAGVAGETQYF

abundance: -
d_gene: TRBD1
v_gene: TRBV5-1
j_gene: TRBJ2-1
CDR3nt: TGCGCCAGCAGAGTACAGGGGGCCGATGAGCAGTTCTTC
CDR3aa: CASRVQGADEQFF

abundance: -
d_gene: -
v_gene: TRBV6-2/TRBV6-3
j_gene: TRBJ2-1
CDR3nt: TGTGCCAGCAGTTACTCGGGTGGGAGCCTCCCGGAGCAGTTCTTC
CDR3aa: CASSYSGGSLPEQFF

abundance: -
d_gene: TRBD1
v_gene: TRBV5-1
j_gene: TRBJ2-6
CDR3nt: TGCGCCAGCAGGCAAACAGGGGTCCCTGAAGGGGCCAACGTCCTGACTTTC
CDR3aa: CASRQTGVPEGANVLTF

abundance: -
d_gene: TRBD1
v_gene: TRBV28
j_gene: TRBJ1-2
CDR3nt: TGTGCCAGTAGGGACAGGGGAAGCGATGGCTACACCTTC
CDR3aa: CASRDRGSDGYTF

abundance: -
d_gene: TRBD2
v_gene: TRBV7-2
j_gene: TRBJ2-7
CDR3nt: TGTGCCAGCAGCTTAGCGAGACGGCGGGAGGGCCGTTTCGAGCAGTACTTC
CDR3aa: CASSLARRREGRFEQYF

abundance: -
d_gene: TRBD1
v_gene: TRBV18
j_gene: TRBJ2-3
CDR3nt: TGTGCCAGCTCACCCGAAAGGGGGCGCGTAGATACGCAGTATTTT
CDR3aa: CASSPERGRVDTQYF

abundance: -
d_gene: TRBD1
v_gene: TRBV27
j_gene: TRBJ1-1
CDR3nt: TGTGCCAGCAGTTCCCAAAGATCCTTGACAGGGGCGAGTGGTACTGAAGCTTTCTTT
CDR3aa: CASSSQRSLTGASGTEAFF

abundance: -
d_gene: -
v_gene: TRBV28
j_gene: TRBJ2-2
CDR3nt: TGTGCCAGCAGTCCCGGGGGTCTGGGGAACACCGGGGAGCTGTTTTTT
CDR3aa: CASSPGGLGNTGELFF

abundance: -
d_gene: -
v_gene: TRBV2
j_gene: TRBJ2-1
CDR3nt: TGTGCCAGCAGTATACCGGGACAAAGTGGCAATGAGCAGTTCTTC
CDR3aa: CASSIPGQSGNEQFF

abundance: -
d_gene: TRBD1
v_gene: TRBV5-6
j_gene: TRBJ2-7
CDR3nt: TGTGCCAGCAGCCAGAAGGGACAGGGGTACTACGAGCAGTACTTC
CDR3aa: CASSQKGQGYYEQYF

abundance: -
d_gene: -
v_gene: TRBV10-1
j_gene: TRBJ2-2
CDR3nt: TGCGCCAGCAGTGAGTTGGCAGGCACCGGGGAGCTGTTTTTT
CDR3aa: CASSELAGTGELFF

abundance: -
d_gene: TRBD2
v_gene: TRBV19
j_gene: TRBJ2-7
CDR3nt: TGTGCCAGTAGCCTCGCGGGGGGGCCCTACGAGCAGTACTTC
CDR3aa: CASSLAGGPYEQYF

abundance: -
d_gene: TRBD2
v_gene: TRBV27
j_gene: TRBJ2-3
CDR3nt: TGTGCCAGCGGGACTACTAGCACAGATACGCAGTATTTT
CDR3aa: CASGTTSTDTQYF

abundance: -
d_gene: -
v_gene: TRBV3-1/TRBV3-2
j_gene: TRBJ2-2
CDR3nt: TGTGCCAGCAGCCGCGGCGGGGAGCTGTTTTTT
CDR3aa: CASSRGGELFF

abundance: -
d_gene: -
v_gene: TRBV11-3
j_gene: TRBJ2-2
CDR3nt: TGTGCCAGCAGCCCTCTTGGGGGGGGCACCACCGGGGAGCTGTTTTTT
CDR3aa: CASSPLGGGTTGELFF

abundance: -
d_gene: TRBD1
v_gene: TRBV5-1
j_gene: TRBJ1-4
CDR3nt: TGCGCCAGCAGCTCAGCAGGGGGGTTCGGAGAAAAACTGTTTTTT
CDR3aa: CASSSAGGFGEKLFF

abundance: once
d_gene: TRBD2
v_gene: TRBV27
j_gene: TRBJ2-5
CDR3nt: TGTGCCAGCAGTCCCCTAGCGGGAGGGCGGCGCGAGACCCAGTACTTC
CDR3aa: CASSPLAGGRRETQYF

abundance: few
d_gene: -
v_gene: TRBV11-3
j_gene: TRBJ2-2
CDR3nt: TGTGCCAGCAGCTTAGTGGCGGGATCCGGGGAGCTGTTTTTT
CDR3aa: CASSLVAGSGELFF

abundance: once
d_gene: -
v_gene: TRBV7-2
j_gene: TRBJ1-4
CDR3nt: TGTGCCAGCAGCTTAGAAGGGTTGAGACAGTTACCTAATGAAAAACTGTTTTTT
CDR3aa: CASSLEGLRQLPNEKLFF

abundance: -
d_gene: TRBD2
v_gene: TRBV2
j_gene: TRBJ2-7
CDR3nt: TGTGCCAGCAGGGGGTCGGCTAGCGGGAGTTTCTACGAGCAGTACTTC
CDR3aa: CASRGSASGSFYEQYF

abundance: -
d_gene: -
v_gene: TRBV4-3
j_gene: TRBJ2-5
CDR3nt: TGCGCCAGCAGCCAAGATCGAGTGCAGACCCAGTACTTC
CDR3aa: CASSQDRVQTQYF

abundance: -
d_gene: TRBD1
v_gene: TRBV7-9
j_gene: TRBJ1-5
CDR3nt: TGTGCCAGCAGCTTAGCCGGGACAGGGGATCCGCCCCAGCATTTT
CDR3aa: CASSLAGTGDPPQHF

abundance: -
d_gene: TRBD1
v_gene: TRBV6-5
j_gene: TRBJ2-7
CDR3nt: TGTGCCAGCAGTTACGCCGGGACAGGGAAATACGAGCAGTACTTC
CDR3aa: CASSYAGTGKYEQYF

abundance: -
d_gene: -
v_gene: TRBV28
j_gene: TRBJ2-1
CDR3nt: TGTGCCCCTTCCCGGGCGGGGGAGCAGTTCTTC
CDR3aa: CAPSRAGEQFF

abundance: -
d_gene: TRBD2
v_gene: TRBV2
j_gene: TRBJ2-7
CDR3nt: TGTGCCAGCAGAAGCCTAGCGGGAGTCTACGAGCAGTACTTC
CDR3aa: CASRSLAGVYEQYF

abundance: -
d_gene: -
v_gene: TRBV5-1
j_gene: TRBJ1-6
CDR3nt: TGCGCCAGCAGCTTGGGTGTTAACGGTTCACCCCTCCACTTT
CDR3aa: CASSLGVNGSPLHF

abundance: -
d_gene: -
v_gene: TRBV2
j_gene: TRBJ1-6
CDR3nt: TGTGCCAGCAGTGACACAACAGGGTTCAGGTATTCACCCCTCCACTTT
CDR3aa: CASSDTTGFRYSPLHF

abundance: once
d_gene: TRBD1
v_gene: TRBV5-1
j_gene: TRBJ2-7
CDR3nt: TGCGCCAGCAGCACCCGACAGGGTTCGGGCGAGCAGTACTTC
CDR3aa: CASSTRQGSGEQYF

abundance: -
d_gene: -
v_gene: TRBV9
j_gene: TRBJ2-5
CDR3nt: TGTGCCAGCAGCGTAGCCCCAGGGAAAGAGACCCAGTACTTC
CDR3aa: CASSVAPGKETQYF

abundance: -
d_gene: TRBD2
v_gene: TRBV4-3
j_gene: TRBJ2-3
CDR3nt: TGCGCCAGCAGCCCTAGCCCACTAGCGGGGGTATCTGATACGCAGTATTTT
CDR3aa: CASSPSPLAGVSDTQYF

abundance: few
d_gene: TRBD1
v_gene: TRBV28
j_gene: TRBJ1-1
CDR3nt: TGTGCCAGCGGGACAGGGGAGGGCACTGAAGCTTTCTTT
CDR3aa: CASGTGEGTEAFF

abundance: -
d_gene: -
v_gene: TRBV28
j_gene: TRBJ2-1
CDR3nt: TGTGCCAGCAGCCCCGACAGTAGGCATGAGCAGTTCTTC
CDR3aa: CASSPDSRHEQFF

abundance: -
d_gene: TRBD1
v_gene: TRBV19
j_gene: TRBJ1-4
CDR3nt: TGTGCCAGTACCCCCTTCCGGGACAGGGGCGAAAAACTGTTTTTT
CDR3aa: CASTPFRDRGEKLFF

abundance: -
d_gene: TRBD1
v_gene: TRBV3-1/TRBV3-2
j_gene: TRBJ2-7
CDR3nt: TGTGCCAGCAGCCGAAGACAGGGGGCGGCCAACGAGCAGTACTTC
CDR3aa: CASSRRQGAANEQYF

abundance: -
d_gene: -
v_gene: TRBV5-1
j_gene: TRBJ1-2
CDR3nt: TGCGCCAGCAGCTTGGACTCCTATGGCTACACCTTC
CDR3aa: CASSLDSYGYTF

abundance: -
d_gene: TRBD1
v_gene: TRBV30
j_gene: TRBJ2-5
CDR3nt: TGTGCCTGGAGTTTCGGACAGGGGTTAGAGACCCAGTACTTC
CDR3aa: CAWSFGQGLETQYF

abundance: -
d_gene: -
v_gene: TRBV10-3
j_gene: TRBJ1-2
CDR3nt: TGTGCCATCAGTGGGGACACTACTTCGAACTATGGCTACACCTTC
CDR3aa: CAISGDTTSNYGYTF

abundance: -
d_gene: -
v_gene: TRBV3-1/TRBV3-2
j_gene: TRBJ2-5
CDR3nt: TGTGCCAGCAGCCAACTGCCGGGGAGACCGGGTTACCAAGAGACCCAGTACTTC
CDR3aa: CASSQLPGRPGYQETQYF

abundance: once
d_gene: -
v_gene: TRBV10-2
j_gene: TRBJ2-3
CDR3nt: TGCGCCAGCACCACCGTTCTAGGTGGTACGCAGTATTTT
CDR3aa: CASTTVLGGTQYF